These 22 T cell receptor beta chains came from one sample sequenced in a study of control samples from healthy donors and cancer patients. Libraries were prepared by immunoSEQ multiplex PCR; TCRdb keeps only in-frame clonotypes and omits some of them. Among around 51,000 clones listed, roughly 86% were seen once. The sequenced sample consisted of PBMCs. These receptors were taken from a man aged 50 or older with head and neck cancer.

CDR3 region: CASKRGTGTIGYTF. CDR3 DNA sequence: TGTGCCTCTAAAAGGGGGACAGGGACGATCGGCTACACCTTC. The rearrangement joins TRBV19 to TRBJ1-2, with TRBD1 identical over 9 bases. V shed 11 bases, J shed 8 bases, and the junction held 15 bases outside the gene matches. Germline assignment: CDR1 LNHDA and CDR2 SQIVND (reference sequence). There are 14 residues in the CDR3. The full variable domain, with the rest looked up from reference TRBV19 and TRBJ1-2, is DGGITQSPKYLFRKEGQNVTLSCEQNLNHDAMYWYRQDPGQGLRLIYYSQIVNDFQKGDIAEGYSVSREKKESFPLTVTSAQKNPTAFYLCASKRGTGTIGYTFGSGTRLTVV.

The V gene is TRBV5-1, the J gene TRBJ2-2; 7 bases agree with TRBD1. Germline CDR1 SGHRS, CDR2 YFSETQ. V was pared by 6 bases and J by 5 bases, with 7 bases of the junction left unmatched. This CDR3 comprises 14 residues. CDR3 nucleotide sequence: TGCGCCAGCACCGAACCAGGGGGAACCGGGGAGCTGTTTTTT. Protein: CASTEPGGTGELFF.

CDR3 nucleotides: TGTGCCAGCAGCTTAAACGGAGTCAGGGTCGACACCGGGGAGCTGTTTTTT. Amino acid sequence: CASSLNGVRVDTGELFF. The chain couples TRBV7-3 to TRBJ2-2, with a weak D call TRBD1 (5 bases). This CDR3 is built from 17 residues. Trimming removed 1 base from V and 3 bases from J, with 15 bases in between. The germline gives CDR1 SGHTA, CDR2 FQGTGA.

This sequence joins TRBV25-1 and TRBJ2-5, with 7 nucleotides matching TRBD2. Germline CDR1 and CDR2: MGHDK and SYGVNS. The CDR3 runs to 15 residues. V gave up 1 base and J gave up 5 bases; unmatched junction bases: 7. The CDR3 DNA reads as TGTGCCAGCAGTGAATTGGGCCAGGGAGGGGAGACCCAGTACTTC. Amino acid sequence: CASSELGQGGETQYF.

The gene calls are TRBV5-1 and TRBJ2-7; possibly TRBD2 for D (6 bases). CDR1 and CDR2 from the germline V gene are SGHRS and YFSETQ. The V and J ends lost 5 bases and 2 bases respectively, with 17 bases between them. The CDR3 covers 15 residues. CDR3 coding DNA: TGCGCCAGCAGTCGAGGCCCGGGAGAGGCCTACGAGCAGTACTTC. Its translation is CASSRGPGEAYEQYF.

The CDR3 loop is CASSYSTGHEQFF. CDR3 coding DNA: TGTGCCAGCAGTTACTCCACAGGGCATGAGCAGTTCTTC. This chain uses TRBV6-2 or TRBV6-3 with TRBJ2-1; tentative D call: TRBD1 (6 bases). The germline V gene has CDR1 MNHEY and CDR2 SVGEGT. The CDR3 is made up of 13 amino acids. The V gene lost 0 bases and the J gene lost 8 bases, with 8 bases spanning the gap.

In this sample, this clone turned up once. The V and J genes are TRBV13 and TRBJ2-1; D is possibly TRBD1 (7 bases). The length of the CDR3 is 18 residues. Germline V lookup: CDR1 PRHDT, CDR2 FYEKMQ (reference sequence). Trimming took 5 bases from V and 8 from J, leaving 28 bases between them. The CDR3 DNA is TGTGCCAGCAGCCTCAGGGGGACCGGCGGGGACGGATGGGATGAGCAGTTCTTC. Translation gives CASSLRGTGGDGWDEQFF.

The J gene is TRBJ2-1, the V gene TRBV6-1; 9 bases line up with TRBD2. Losses at the gene ends were 1 base for V and 2 bases for J; bases not matched to a gene: 6. The CDR3 extends over 17 amino acids. CDR1 is MNHNS, CDR2 SASEGT, per germline. The CDR3 sequence is CASSEGVGGRAYNEQFF. Here the CDR3 DNA reads TGTGCCAGCAGTGAAGGGGTTGGCGGGAGGGCCTACAATGAGCAGTTCTTC.

V gene TRBV9 combines with J gene TRBJ2-2, with 10 bases that match TRBD1. Germline V gene lookup returns CDR1 SGDLS and CDR2 YYNGEE. This CDR3 has 16 residues. Unmatched junction bases numbered 3, after V lost 2 bases and J lost 2 bases. CDR3 region: CASSVTGGSNTGELFF. DNA of the CDR3: TGTGCCAGCAGCGTGACAGGGGGCTCCAACACCGGGGAGCTGTTTTTT.

This clone was observed once. This chain uses TRBV2 with TRBJ1-5, with TRBD1 matching 10 bases. Germline lookup yields CDR1 SNHLY and CDR2 FYNNEI. V lost 8 bases, J lost 2 bases, and 6 bases stayed unmatched. This CDR3 has 15 residues. The chain's CDR3 is CASGGQGPGNQPQHF. CDR3 DNA: TGTGCCAGCGGGGGACAGGGGCCCGGCAATCAGCCCCAGCATTTT.

This chain links TRBV28 with TRBJ2-2; 10 bases match TRBD1. After removal of 3 bases from V and 5 bases from J, the junction contained 9 bases not matched to a gene. From germline, CDR1 is MDHEN and CDR2 SYDVKM. The CDR3 contains 17 residues. The CDR3 region is CASSFGRGQGGTGELFF. The CDR3 DNA follows: TGTGCCAGCAGTTTCGGGCGTGGACAGGGGGGTACCGGGGAGCTGTTTTTT.

This clone has a single count. V is TRBV6-5 and J is TRBJ2-3; TRBD2 matches 13 bases. The CDR3 is 16 amino acids. Losses at the gene ends were 4 bases for V and 1 base for J; bases not matched to a gene: 2. Germline CDR1 reads MNHEY; CDR2 reads SVGAGI. CDR3 DNA sequence: TGTGCCAGCAGTTCGGGACTAGCGGGACGCACAGATACGCAGTATTTT. Translated, it gives CASSSGLAGRTDTQYF.

The chain combines TRBV4-3 with TRBJ2-5; 9 nucleotides match TRBD2. CDR1 and CDR2 (germline): LGHNA, YSLEER. The CDR3 totals 15 residues. Trimming at V came to 0 bases and at J to 4 bases, leaving 3 bases not matched to a gene. The CDR3 region is CASSQEAGGGETQYF. In DNA, the CDR3 is TGCGCCAGCAGCCAAGAAGCGGGGGGTGGAGAGACCCAGTACTTC.

V is TRBV30 and J is TRBJ2-2; TRBD2 matches 7 bases. V lost 7 bases, J lost 6 bases, and 8 bases stayed unmatched. The CDR3 loop spans 13 amino acids. Germline V gives CDR1 GTSNPN, CDR2 SVGIG (reference sequence). The CDR3 reads CASNWAGAGELFF. In nucleotides, the CDR3 is TGTGCCTCCAACTGGGCGGGGGCCGGGGAGCTGTTTTTT.

This clone was seen only a few times. The chain employs TRBV7-8 and TRBJ2-7; D might be TRBD2 (6 bases). The ends were cut back, 0 bases at V and 12 bases at J, with 12 bases in the middle. The CDR3 contains 12 residues. Germline V gives CDR1 SGHVS, CDR2 FQNEAQ. The CDR3 sequence: CASSLAGGWSYF. The CDR3 region has the DNA TGTGCCAGCAGCTTAGCCGGGGGATGGTCGTACTTC.

The chain couples TRBV6-4 to TRBJ2-5; TRBD1 might be the D (5 bases). Per germline, CDR1 MRHNA and CDR2 SNTAGT. This CDR3 is built from 13 residues. Trimming removed 5 bases from V and 1 base from J, with 8 bases in between. Here the CDR3 DNA reads TGTGCCAGCAGTCAAGGGGCCCAAGAGACCCAGTACTTC. Protein sequence: CASSQGAQETQYF.

The gene calls are TRBV29-1 and TRBJ2-5; D could derive from TRBD1 or TRBD2 (5 bases each). The germline V gene has CDR1 SQVTM and CDR2 ANQGSEA. V lost 3 bases and J lost 5, with 19 bases in between. This CDR3 comprises 15 residues. CDR3 sequence reads: CSVEGRMALGETQYF. The CDR3 DNA reads as TGCAGCGTTGAGGGACGAATGGCCCTAGGGGAGACCCAGTACTTC.

This chain links TRBV27 with TRBJ2-7; D remains unclear. The CDR3 is made up of 14 amino acids. Trimming pared 1 base from V and 1 base from J, leaving 8 bases between. Germline lookup yields CDR1 MNHEY and CDR2 SMNVEV (reference sequence). This chain's CDR3 is CASSLWAGSYEQYF. CDR3 nucleotide sequence: TGTGCCAGCAGTTTATGGGCAGGTTCCTACGAGCAGTACTTC.

This clone was seen a single time. The chain links TRBV5-1 to TRBJ1-2; TRBD1 agrees at 7 bases. CDR1 is SGHRS, CDR2 YFSETQ, per germline. There are 15 residues in the CDR3. V lost 0 bases to trimming and J lost 2 bases; unmatched junction nucleotides: 4. Written as DNA, the CDR3 is TGCGCCAGCAGCTTGGCAGGGGGGTTGAACTATGGCTACACCTTC. Amino acid sequence: CASSLAGGLNYGYTF.

This sequence joins TRBV7-4 and TRBJ1-3, with D perhaps TRBD1 (6 bases). Per the germline V gene, CDR1 is SGHVT and CDR2 is SQSDAQ. Trimming removed 5 bases at V and 1 base at J, with 9 bases between. The CDR3 totals 14 residues. CDR3 sequence: CASSGGQSGNTIYF. The CDR3 coding sequence is TGTGCCAGCAGCGGGGGGCAGTCTGGAAACACCATATATTTT.

This clone showed up just a few times. This chain uses TRBV2 with TRBJ2-3, with D maybe TRBD2 (6 bases). V lost 8 bases to trimming and J lost 2 bases, with 14 bases between them. Germline CDR1 is SNHLY and CDR2 is FYNNEI. CDR3 length equals 14 residues. The CDR3 is CASLEGGLTDTQYF. The CDR3 DNA reads as TGTGCCAGCCTGGAGGGCGGGCTCACAGATACGCAGTATTTT.

This sequence joins TRBV27 and TRBJ2-2; tentatively, D is TRBD1 or TRBD2 (5 bases each). Between the trimmed V and J ends, which lost 5 bases and 4 bases, there was a span of 14 bases. From germline, CDR1 is MNHEY and CDR2 SMNVEV (reference sequence). The CDR3 is made up of 15 amino acids. The DNA of the CDR3 is TGTGCCAGCAGTCCGGGACCTCGCCCCACCGGGGAGCTGTTTTTT. It encodes CASSPGPRPTGELFF.